Listed below are T cell receptor beta chains from one sample, sequenced in a study of blood T cell repertoires in COVID-19. Sequenced by immunoSEQ multiplex PCR; TCRdb stores in-frame clones only, minus some. The data contain some 150,000 clones, about 80% of them singletons. Sequenced: PBMCs or T cells enriched from blood (not recorded which). The receptors stem from a man in his forties or fifties who had recovered from COVID-19. CDR3s include the opening cysteine and the closing phenylalanine or tryptophan. A D gene is named only where the DNA matches it firmly. Where a row states a size, it is once, few, many or the class of an expanded clone; other rows omit it.

-	TRBV19	TRBJ2-1	-	TGTGCCAGTAGTATGGTCTACCCCTCCTACAATGAGCAGTTCTTC	CASSMVYPSYNEQFF
-	TRBV12-5	TRBJ1-1	-	TGTGCTAGTGGCCCTTACAGAGACCTGAACACTGAAGCTTTCTTT	CASGPYRDLNTEAFF
-	TRBV15	TRBJ1-5	-	TGTGCCACCAGCAAAGCGGGGGTAGGACAGCCCCAGCATTTT	CATSKAGVGQPQHF
TRBD2	TRBV3-1/TRBV3-2	TRBJ2-2	-	TGTGCCAGCAGCCAAGATCTAGCGGGGGGGCCCGGGGAGCTGTTTTTT	CASSQDLAGGPGELFF
-	TRBV10-1	TRBJ2-7	-	TGCGCCAGTGCTGAGGACTGGTCCTACGAGCAGTACTTC	CASAEDWSYEQYF
TRBD1	TRBV5-4	TRBJ1-1	-	TGTGCCAGCAGCGTGACAGGGACCACTGAAGCTTTCTTT	CASSVTGTTEAFF
TRBD1	TRBV11-2	TRBJ2-2	-	TGTGCCAGCAGCTTCTGGACAGGGAGGAACACCGGGGAGCTGTTTTTT	CASSFWTGRNTGELFF
-	TRBV24-1	TRBJ1-5	-	TGTGCCACCAGTGACTCCCGGGGGGGAGATCAGCCCCAGCATTTT	CATSDSRGGDQPQHF
-	TRBV18	TRBJ2-7	-	TGTGCCAGCTCACCAGAGGTTGGAAGGGGCAGAGAGCAGTACTTC	CASSPEVGRGREQYF
-	TRBV5-6	TRBJ1-2	-	TGTGCCAGCCTTACAGGGAGCAACTATGGCTACACCTTC	CASLTGSNYGYTF
-	TRBV29-1	TRBJ1-1	-	TGCAGCGCTTCCCAAGGGGGTGGCACTGAAGCTTTCTTT	CSASQGGGTEAFF
-	TRBV5-5	TRBJ1-3	-	TGTGCCTCCCCCAGTGGGGGCGACGGAAACACCATATATTTT	CASPSGGDGNTIYF
-	TRBV9	TRBJ2-2	once	TGTGCCAGCAGCCCAGAGGGAAGGAGAAACACCGGGGAGCTGTTTTTT	CASSPEGRRNTGELFF
-	TRBV27	TRBJ1-5	once	TGTGCCAGCAGTCTATCCGGGGTAACCTCGGGTCAGCCCCAGCATTTT	CASSLSGVTSGQPQHF
TRBD1	TRBV5-1	TRBJ1-5	-	TGCGCCAGCAGCTTGGCCGGACAGGACAATCAGCCCCAGCATTTT	CASSLAGQDNQPQHF
TRBD1	TRBV27	TRBJ1-2	-	TGTGCCAGCAGTTACCAGGGGGGTGGCTACACCTTC	CASSYQGGGYTF
TRBD2	TRBV4-3	TRBJ2-1	-	TGCGCCAGCAGCCAACGAGGGCCCGGGACTACCTCCTACAATGAGCAGTTCTTC	CASSQRGPGTTSYNEQFF
TRBD1	TRBV6-2/TRBV6-3	TRBJ1-1	-	TGTGCCAGCAGTTATTCCGGACAGGGGAACACTGAAGCTTTCTTT	CASSYSGQGNTEAFF
-	TRBV5-1	TRBJ1-4	-	TGCGCCAGCAGCTTCGACAGCTATAATGAAAAACTGTTTTTT	CASSFDSYNEKLFF
-	TRBV7-2	TRBJ1-6	once	TGTGCCAGCAGCTTCTTTGTACAGAGCGGGGATTCACCCCTCCACTTT	CASSFFVQSGDSPLHF
TRBD2	TRBV5-1	TRBJ2-5	-	TGCGCCAGCGGGCCGGGACTAGCGGGTCCCCTCCCCCAAGAGACCCAGTACTTC	CASGPGLAGPLPQETQYF
-	TRBV19	TRBJ2-2	few	TGTGCCAGTAGTATGTCGGACACCGGGGAGCTGTTTTTT	CASSMSDTGELFF
-	TRBV5-6	TRBJ2-7	-	TGTGCCAGCAGCCCCGTCGATCGGGGGATACACGAGCAGTACTTC	CASSPVDRGIHEQYF
TRBD1	TRBV28	TRBJ2-2	-	TGTGCCAGCAGTTCGGGACAGGGTTTAACCGGGGAGCTGTTTTTT	CASSSGQGLTGELFF
-	TRBV3-1/TRBV3-2	TRBJ1-5	-	TGTGCCAGCAGCCAAGGGTCCGGGGTGGATCAGCCCCAGCATTTT	CASSQGSGVDQPQHF
TRBD1	TRBV27	TRBJ1-1	-	TGTGCCAGCGTACCCGGGACAGCCCAAGGGGACACTGAAGCTTTCTTT	CASVPGTAQGDTEAFF
-	TRBV7-2	TRBJ2-3	-	TGTGCCAGCAGCTTAAACAGGGCGACAGATACGCAGTATTTT	CASSLNRATDTQYF
-	TRBV7-8	TRBJ1-1	once	TGTGCCAGCAGCTTAGCTCGGTACTCTGAAGCTTTCTTT	CASSLARYSEAFF
-	TRBV12-3/TRBV12-4	TRBJ1-5	few	TGTGCCAGCAGGCGGACAAGTGGACAGCCCCAGCATTTT	CASRRTSGQPQHF
-	TRBV9	TRBJ1-1	-	TGTGCCAGCAGCGGTCATGGCGGGGGGACTGGTCACACTGAAGCTTTCTTT	CASSGHGGGTGHTEAFF
-	TRBV7-9	TRBJ2-1	-	TGTGCCAGCAGCTTAGTGGGGGGAACTTCCTACAATGAGCAGTTCTTC	CASSLVGGTSYNEQFF
-	TRBV6-4	TRBJ2-3	-	TGTGCCAGCAGTATTACGCTTACAGGTTACCGCACAGATACGCAGTATTTT	CASSITLTGYRTDTQYF
TRBD1	TRBV30	TRBJ2-3	-	TGTGCCTGGAGTAGGGACAGGGTCCCTTCAATCACAGATACGCAGTATTTT	CAWSRDRVPSITDTQYF
-	TRBV2	TRBJ1-5	-	TGTGCCAGTTCAAGAGACATTGAGATAAATCAGCCCCAGCATTTT	CASSRDIEINQPQHF
-	TRBV10-3	TRBJ1-1	-	TGTGCCATCAGAGACCCTACAGGGAACACTGAAGCTTTCTTT	CAIRDPTGNTEAFF
-	TRBV5-1	TRBJ2-7	-	TGCGCCAGCAGCTTGGACGTCGTAGGGACAATGAGCTCCTACGAGCAGTACTTC	CASSLDVVGTMSSYEQYF
-	TRBV19	TRBJ2-7	-	TGTGCCAGTAGTATCAACAGCTACTACGAGCAGTACTTC	CASSINSYYEQYF
TRBD2	TRBV20-1	TRBJ2-1	-	TGCAGTGCTAGTAGCGGGGGAGGGAATGAGCAGTTCTTC	CSASSGGGNEQFF
-	TRBV3-1/TRBV3-2	TRBJ2-1	-	TGTGCCAGCAGCCAAAACGACAGGACTGATGAGCAGTTCTTC	CASSQNDRTDEQFF
-	TRBV6-5	TRBJ1-5	-	TGTGCCAGCAGTTACGGAGGGGCTCAGCCCCAGCATTTT	CASSYGGAQPQHF
TRBD1	TRBV4-3	TRBJ1-2	-	TGCGCCAGCAGCCCGTCCTCGGGACAGGTCTATGGCTACACCTTC	CASSPSSGQVYGYTF
-	TRBV5-1	TRBJ1-1	-	TGCGCCAGCAGCTTGATCTCCGGCACTGAAGCTTTCTTT	CASSLISGTEAFF
-	TRBV18	TRBJ1-3	-	TGTGCCAGCTCACCATTAAGTCAGGGGTCGAACTCTGGAAACACCATATATTTT	CASSPLSQGSNSGNTIYF
-	TRBV27	TRBJ2-1	-	TGTGCCAGCAGTACAGGGACAACATGGAATGAGCAGTTCTTC	CASSTGTTWNEQFF
TRBD1	TRBV30	TRBJ1-2	-	TGTGCCTGGAGTGGAGTGAAGGGGGCAGCTGGCTACACCTTC	CAWSGVKGAAGYTF
TRBD1	TRBV19	TRBJ2-1	-	TGTGCCAGTAGCCCCTGGGACAGGGGCGACAATGAGCAGTTCTTC	CASSPWDRGDNEQFF
-	TRBV5-1	TRBJ1-1	few	TGCGCCAGCAGCTTGCTCAGTAACACTGAAGCTTTCTTT	CASSLLSNTEAFF
-	TRBV6-5	TRBJ1-5	-	TGTGCCAGCAGTCCCAGGGGTTTGGGCAATCAGCCCCAGCATTTT	CASSPRGLGNQPQHF
TRBD1	TRBV2	TRBJ1-5	few	TGTGCCAGCAGTGTTCAGGGGGCGGCTGATTATAGCAATCAGCCCCAGCATTTT	CASSVQGAADYSNQPQHF
-	TRBV28	TRBJ1-1	-	TGTGCCAGCAGGGGGCAGGGGAACACTGAAGCTTTCTTT	CASRGQGNTEAFF
-	TRBV5-1	TRBJ1-3	-	TGCGCCAGCCGACTAGACCCACTGGTGGGAAACACCATATATTTT	CASRLDPLVGNTIYF
TRBD1	TRBV29-1	TRBJ1-4	-	TGCAGCGTTGCCGGGACAGGGACCGAAAAACTGTTTTTT	CSVAGTGTEKLFF
TRBD2	TRBV5-6	TRBJ2-7	-	TGTGCCAGCAGCTTGGCGCCAGCGGGGACTTCCTACGAGCAGTACTTC	CASSLAPAGTSYEQYF